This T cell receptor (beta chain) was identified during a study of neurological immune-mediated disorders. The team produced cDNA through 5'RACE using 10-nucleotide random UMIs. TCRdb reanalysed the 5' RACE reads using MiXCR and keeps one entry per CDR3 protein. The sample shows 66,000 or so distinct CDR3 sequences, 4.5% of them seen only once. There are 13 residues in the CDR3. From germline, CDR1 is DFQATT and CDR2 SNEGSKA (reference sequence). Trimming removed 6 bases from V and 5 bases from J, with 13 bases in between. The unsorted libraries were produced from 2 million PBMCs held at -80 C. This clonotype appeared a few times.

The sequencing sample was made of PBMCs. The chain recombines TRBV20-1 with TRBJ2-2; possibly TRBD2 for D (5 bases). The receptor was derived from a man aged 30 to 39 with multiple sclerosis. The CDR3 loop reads CSALNRGTGELFF. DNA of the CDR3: TGCAGTGCCTTGAACCGGGGAACCGGGGAGCTGTTTTTT.